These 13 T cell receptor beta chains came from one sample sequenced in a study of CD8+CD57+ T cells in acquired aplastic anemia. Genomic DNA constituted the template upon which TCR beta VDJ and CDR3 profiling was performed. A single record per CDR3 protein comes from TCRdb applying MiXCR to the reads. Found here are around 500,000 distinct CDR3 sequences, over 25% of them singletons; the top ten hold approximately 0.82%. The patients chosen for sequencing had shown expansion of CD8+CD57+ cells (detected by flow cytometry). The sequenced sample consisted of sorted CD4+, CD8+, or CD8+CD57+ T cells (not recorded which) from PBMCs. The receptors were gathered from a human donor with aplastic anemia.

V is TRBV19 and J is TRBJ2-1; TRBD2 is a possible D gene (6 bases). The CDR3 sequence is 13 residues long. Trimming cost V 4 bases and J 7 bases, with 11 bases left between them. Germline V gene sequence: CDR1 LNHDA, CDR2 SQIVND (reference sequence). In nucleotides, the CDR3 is TGTGCCAGTAGTAGGGGGACTGCGAATGAGCAGTTCTTC. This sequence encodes CASSRGTANEQFF.

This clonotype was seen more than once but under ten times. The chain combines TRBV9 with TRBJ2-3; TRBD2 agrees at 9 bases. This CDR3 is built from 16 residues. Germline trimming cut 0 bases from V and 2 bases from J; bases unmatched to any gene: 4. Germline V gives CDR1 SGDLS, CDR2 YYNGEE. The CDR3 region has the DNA TGTGCCAGCAGCGTAGTAAGCGGGGGGCACACAGATACGCAGTATTTT. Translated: CASSVVSGGHTDTQYF.

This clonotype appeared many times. CDR3 nucleotide sequence: TGCAGCGTTGAAACCCCCAGGGAGGGCTATGGCTACACCTTC. Its translation is CSVETPREGYGYTF. The chain couples TRBV29-1 to TRBJ1-2, with D possibly matching TRBD1 (5 bases). The V and J ends lost 2 bases and 4 bases respectively, with 14 bases between them. CDR3 length equals 14 residues. The germline V gene encodes CDR1 SQVTM and CDR2 ANQGSEA.

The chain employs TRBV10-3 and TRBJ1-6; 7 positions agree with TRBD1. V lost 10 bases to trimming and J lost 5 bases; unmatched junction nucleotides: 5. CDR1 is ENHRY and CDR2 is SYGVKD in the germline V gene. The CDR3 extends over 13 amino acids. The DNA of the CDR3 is TGTGCCAGCAGGAGGGGGCATAATTCACCCCTCCACTTT. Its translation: CASRRGHNSPLHF.

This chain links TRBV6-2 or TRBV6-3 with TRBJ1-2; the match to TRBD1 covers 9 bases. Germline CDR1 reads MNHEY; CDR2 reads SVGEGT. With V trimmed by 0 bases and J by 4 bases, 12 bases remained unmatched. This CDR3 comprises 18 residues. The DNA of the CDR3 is TGTGCCAGCAGTTACTCACTGGGGGCGGGACAGGGAGCCTATGGCTACACCTTC. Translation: CASSYSLGAGQGAYGYTF.

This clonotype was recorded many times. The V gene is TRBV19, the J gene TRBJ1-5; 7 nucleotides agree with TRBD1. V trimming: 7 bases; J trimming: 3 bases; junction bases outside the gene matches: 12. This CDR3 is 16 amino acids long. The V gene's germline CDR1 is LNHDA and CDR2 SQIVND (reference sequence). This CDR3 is CASIASVDRANQPQHF. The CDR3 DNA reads TGTGCCAGTATAGCCTCCGTCGACAGGGCCAATCAGCCCCAGCATTTT.

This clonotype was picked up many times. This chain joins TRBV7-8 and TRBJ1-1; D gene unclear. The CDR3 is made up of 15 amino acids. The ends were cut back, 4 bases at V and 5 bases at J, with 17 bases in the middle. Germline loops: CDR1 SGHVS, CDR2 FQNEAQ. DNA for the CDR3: TGTGCCAGCAGCTACAACACGGTATGGGAAACTGAAGCTTTCTTT. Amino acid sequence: CASSYNTVWETEAFF.

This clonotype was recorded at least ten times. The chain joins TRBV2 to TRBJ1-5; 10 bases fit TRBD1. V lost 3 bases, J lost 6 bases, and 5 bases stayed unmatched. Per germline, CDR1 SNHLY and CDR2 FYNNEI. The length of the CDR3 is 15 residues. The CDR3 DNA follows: TGTGCCAGCAGTGACCGACAGGGGGCAGGTCAGCCCCAGCATTTT. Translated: CASSDRQGAGQPQHF.

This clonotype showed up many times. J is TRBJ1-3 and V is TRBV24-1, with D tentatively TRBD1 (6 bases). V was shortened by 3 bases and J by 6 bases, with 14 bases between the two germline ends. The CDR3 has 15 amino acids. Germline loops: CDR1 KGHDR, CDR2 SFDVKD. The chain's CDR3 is CATSDATGAANTIYF. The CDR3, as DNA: TGTGCCACCAGTGATGCGACAGGCGCCGCAAACACCATATATTTT.

In DNA, the CDR3 is TGTGCCAGCAGCCCAAACAGGGAGTTGTATGGCTACACCTTC. Translated: CASSPNRELYGYTF. This chain connects TRBV25-1 to TRBJ1-2, with D tentatively TRBD1 (6 bases). This CDR3 is 14 amino acids long. Germline V gene data show CDR1 as MGHDK and CDR2 as SYGVNS. Trimming removed 6 bases at V and 5 bases at J, with 16 bases between.

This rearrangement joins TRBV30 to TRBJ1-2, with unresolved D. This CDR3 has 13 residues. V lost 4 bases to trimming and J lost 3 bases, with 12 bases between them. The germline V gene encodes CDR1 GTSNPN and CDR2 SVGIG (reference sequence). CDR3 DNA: TGTGCCTGGACCGTCGGGAGGGACTATGGCTACACCTTC. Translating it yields CAWTVGRDYGYTF.

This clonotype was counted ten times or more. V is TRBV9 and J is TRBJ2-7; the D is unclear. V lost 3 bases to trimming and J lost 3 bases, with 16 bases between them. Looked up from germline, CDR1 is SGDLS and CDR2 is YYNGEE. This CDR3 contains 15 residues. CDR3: CASSESGQSGYEQYF. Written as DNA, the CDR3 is TGTGCCAGCAGCGAATCCGGGCAGAGTGGCTACGAGCAGTACTTC. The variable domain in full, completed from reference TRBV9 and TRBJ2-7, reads DSGVTQTPKHLITATGQRVTLRCSPRSGDLSVYWYQQSLDQGLQFLIQYYNGEERAKGNILERFSAQQFPDLHSELNLSSLELGDSALYFCASSESGQSGYEQYFGPGTRLTVT.

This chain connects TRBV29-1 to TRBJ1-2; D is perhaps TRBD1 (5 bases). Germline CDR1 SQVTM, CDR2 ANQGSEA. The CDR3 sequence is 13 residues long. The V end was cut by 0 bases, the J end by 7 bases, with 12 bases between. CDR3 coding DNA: TGCAGCGTTGAAGATGGGAGGGGAAGTGGCTACACCTTC. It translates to CSVEDGRGSGYTF.